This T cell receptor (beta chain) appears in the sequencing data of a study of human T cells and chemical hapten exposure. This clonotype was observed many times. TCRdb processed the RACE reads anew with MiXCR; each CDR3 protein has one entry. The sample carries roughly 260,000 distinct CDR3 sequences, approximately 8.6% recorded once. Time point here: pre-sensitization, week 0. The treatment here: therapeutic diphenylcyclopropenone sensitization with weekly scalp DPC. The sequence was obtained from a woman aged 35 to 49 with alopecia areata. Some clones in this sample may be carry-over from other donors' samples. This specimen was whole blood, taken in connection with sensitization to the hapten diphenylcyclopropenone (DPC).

CDR3 amino acids: CASRLGQGTGELFF. The CDR3 DNA follows: TGCGCCAGCAGGCTGGGACAGGGGACCGGGGAGCTGTTTTTT. The chain links TRBV10-2 to TRBJ2-2; 10 positions agree with TRBD1. Germline CDR1 and CDR2: WSHSY and SAAADI. V lost 6 bases to trimming and J lost 5 bases; unmatched junction nucleotides: 3. The CDR3 is 14 residues long.